The 23 T cell receptor beta chains listed next were all sequenced from one sample in a study of blood T cell repertoires in COVID-19. The table came from immunoSEQ multiplex PCR; TCRdb's copy has only in-frame clones and leaves some out. Found here are 150,000 to 200,000 clones, 70% to 90% of them singletons; the top ten hold roughly 24%. Specimen: PBMCs or T cells enriched from blood (not recorded which). The source is a woman aged 40 to 50 in a cohort exposed to, infected with or recovered from COVID-19 (not recorded which).

In DNA, the CDR3 is TGTGCCAGCAGAATTGGACTAGCGGGGGGCACAGATACGCAGTATTTT. Translation: CASRIGLAGGTDTQYF. The genes are TRBV7-2 and TRBJ2-3; 13 bases match TRBD2. The ends lost 6 bases at V and 1 base at J; junction bases unmatched: 4. The V gene's germline CDR1 is SGHTA and CDR2 FQGNSA. This CDR3 contains 16 residues.

The chain links TRBV21-1 to TRBJ1-1; the table's TRBD1 call for D was not verified on the DNA. TRBV21-1 is a pseudogene. The CDR3 length is 13 residues. The DNA for the CDR3 is TGTGCCAGCAGCAAAGAACAGAACACTGAAGCTTTCTTT. Translating it yields CASSKEQNTEAFF.

The chain combines TRBV27 with TRBJ2-6, with 7 nucleotides matching TRBD2. Germline values: CDR1 MNHEY, CDR2 SMNVEV (reference sequence). CDR3 length: 16 amino acids. V lost 0 bases to trimming and J lost 4 bases; unmatched junction nucleotides: 3. The CDR3 spells CASSLSRGTGANVLTF. In DNA form, the CDR3 reads TGTGCCAGCAGTTTATCGCGGGGGACCGGGGCCAACGTCCTGACTTTC.

The chain has TRBV15 and TRBJ1-4; 9 positions match TRBD1. V lost 3 bases, J lost 5 bases, and 7 bases stayed unmatched. The CDR3 runs 16 residues. Germline loops: CDR1 LNHNV, CDR2 YYDKDF (reference sequence). The CDR3 sequence is CATSRERGQGNEKLFF. In DNA, the CDR3 is TGTGCCACCAGCAGGGAAAGAGGACAGGGGAATGAAAAACTGTTTTTT.

This sequence joins TRBV28 and TRBJ1-3; perhaps TRBD1 as D (6 bases). V lost 6 bases, J lost 4 bases, and 10 bases lay in between. This CDR3 is 13 amino acids long. The germline V gene encodes CDR1 MDHEN and CDR2 SYDVKM. CDR3 sequence reads: CASRTGEGNTIYF. The CDR3 DNA is TGTGCCAGCAGGACAGGTGAAGGAAACACCATATATTTT.

This chain uses TRBV5-1 with TRBJ1-1; D gene uncertain. V lost 2 bases to trimming and J lost 3 bases, with 11 bases between them. CDR1 and CDR2 (germline): SGHRS, YFSETQ. The CDR3 is made up of 14 amino acids. CDR3 coding DNA: TGCGCCAGCAGCTTTCGAGGGATGCACACTGAAGCTTTCTTT. This translates into CASSFRGMHTEAFF. Variable domain in full (rest from reference TRBV5-1 and TRBJ1-1): KAGVTQTPRYLIKTRGQQVTLSCSPISGHRSVSWYQQTPGQGLQFLFEYFSETQRNKGNFPGRFSGRQFSNSRSEMNVSTLELGDSALYLCASSFRGMHTEAFFGQGTRLTVV.

The V call is TRBV6-5, the J call TRBJ1-5; D is unclear. The CDR3 is 13 amino acids. From germline, CDR1 is MNHEY and CDR2 SVGAGI. V was pared by 2 bases and J by 7 bases, with 9 bases between. DNA for the CDR3: TGTGCCAGCAGTTACAGAGGAGAGCAGCCCCAGCATTTT. Translated, it gives CASSYRGEQPQHF.

A note on this clone: The sample has other DNA sequences that encode this CDR3 too. The rearrangement uses TRBV7-2 and TRBJ1-2; perhaps TRBD1 as D (6 bases). Trimming left V 3 bases short and J 4 bases short, with 12 bases between. From germline, CDR1 is SGHTA and CDR2 FQGNSA. The CDR3 sequence is 14 residues long. In nucleotides, the CDR3 is TGTGCCAGCAGCTTGACAGGTGGCCTCTATGGCTACACCTTC. This sequence encodes CASSLTGGLYGYTF. Variable domain in full (rest from reference TRBV7-2 and TRBJ1-2): GAGVSQSPSNKVTEKGKDVELRCDPISGHTALYWYRQSLGQGLEFLIYFQGNSAPDKSGLPSDRFSAERTGGSVSTLTIQRTQQEDSAVYLCASSLTGGLYGYTFGSGTRLTVV.

The J gene is TRBJ1-1, the V gene TRBV27; D gene ambiguous. Trimming left V 8 bases short and J 0 bases short, with 13 bases between. Germline V lookup: CDR1 MNHEY, CDR2 SMNVEV (reference sequence). The CDR3 consists of 14 residues. The CDR3: CASHPLSVNTEAFF. CDR3 bases: TGTGCCAGCCACCCCCTGTCGGTGAACACTGAAGCTTTCTTT.

V is TRBV13 and J is TRBJ2-2; TRBD1 agrees at 8 bases. Germline CDR1 is PRHDT and CDR2 is FYEKMQ (reference sequence). This CDR3 has 16 residues. Trimming cost V 5 bases and J 1 base; bases outside gene matches: 6. The CDR3 DNA is TGTGCCAGCAGCGGACAGGGAGCGGTGAACACCGGGGAGCTGTTTTTT. Protein sequence: CASSGQGAVNTGELFF. The full variable domain, in which reference TRBV13 and TRBJ2-2 provide the parts outside the CDR3, is AAGVIQSPRHLIKEKRETATLKCYPIPRHDTVYWYQQGPGQDPQFLISFYEKMQSDKGSIPDRFSAQQFSDYHSELNMSSLELGDSALYFCASSGQGAVNTGELFFGEGSRLTVL.

The chain joins TRBV19 to TRBJ2-7, with a tentative D call TRBD2 (6 bases). CDR1 is LNHDA and CDR2 is SQIVND in the germline V gene (reference sequence). There are 13 residues in the CDR3. Trimming stripped 9 bases from V and 6 bases from J, with 18 bases between. The CDR3 reads CASTGLYGSEQYF. In DNA form, the CDR3 reads TGTGCCAGCACGGGACTTTATGGTTCCGAGCAGTACTTC.

As concerns this clone: At one end, the junction sequence differs from germline, possibly due to a read error. The chain uses TRBV5-1 and TRBJ2-2; 9 nucleotides line up with TRBD1. The CDR3 runs to 14 residues. Germline-derived CDR1 and CDR2 are SGHRS and YFSETQ. CDR3 region: CASILGQGTGELFF. The CDR3 nucleotides are TGCGCCAGCATCTTGGGACAGGGCACCGGGGAGCTGTTTTTT.

The chain recombines TRBV4-3 with TRBJ1-4; 9 nucleotides match TRBD1. This CDR3 has 17 amino acids. V shed 0 bases and J 7 bases; nucleotides not matched to a gene: 9. The germline CDR1 and CDR2 sequences are LGHNA and YSLEER. The CDR3 sequence: CASSQDRPGQGGEKLFF. Written as DNA, the CDR3 is TGCGCCAGCAGCCAAGATCGACCGGGACAGGGTGGTGAAAAACTGTTTTTT.

This chain joins TRBV4-2 and TRBJ2-1; a weak D match, TRBD2 (5 bases). This CDR3 comprises 14 residues. Germline V gene lookup returns CDR1 LGHNA and CDR2 YNFKEQ. The V and J ends lost 3 bases and 10 bases respectively, with 16 bases between them. The CDR3 reads CASSQVVSGYEQFF. CDR3 nucleotides: TGTGCCAGCAGCCAGGTCGTCTCGGGATACGAGCAGTTCTTC.

The J gene is TRBJ1-2, the V gene TRBV25-1; no clear D. The CDR3 spans 12 residues. Germline V gene sequence: CDR1 MGHDK, CDR2 SYGVNS. Trimming left V 3 bases short and J 8 bases short, with 10 bases between. The CDR3 is CASSDSIEGYTF. CDR3 coding DNA: TGTGCCAGCAGTGACTCAATCGAGGGCTACACCTTC.

The chain joins TRBV5-4 to TRBJ2-7, with 9 nucleotides matching TRBD2. The CDR3 length is 15 residues. V shed 3 bases and J 3 bases; nucleotides not matched to a gene: 7. CDR1 and CDR2 (germline): SGHNT, YYREEE (reference sequence). The chain's CDR3 is CASSSGLANLYEQYF. In DNA, the CDR3 is TGTGCCAGCAGCTCTGGACTAGCGAACCTCTACGAGCAGTACTTC.

The rearrangement uses TRBV3-1 (or the pseudogene TRBV3-2) and TRBJ2-2; weak D call: TRBD2 (6 bases). This CDR3 spans 12 amino acids. Germline V gene lookup returns CDR1 LGHDT and CDR2 YNNKEL (reference sequence). V was cut by 8 bases and J by 7 bases, with 11 bases left in between. CDR3 coding DNA: TGTGCCAGCGGGGGGTTGAGCGGGGAGCTGTTTTTT. Its translation is CASGGLSGELFF.

The V gene is TRBV5-6, the J gene TRBJ1-6, with unresolved D. The CDR3 runs 13 residues. V lost 4 bases and J lost 10, with 12 bases in between. Germline loops: CDR1 SGHDT, CDR2 YYEEEE. The CDR3 coding sequence is TGTGCCAGCAGCCTGGCCGAAAGCTCACCCCTCCACTTT. The encoded protein is CASSLAESSPLHF.

This clone was seen only a few times. The gene calls are TRBV4-1 and TRBJ2-1; D is unclear. This CDR3 has 16 amino acids. V gave up 3 bases and J gave up 6 bases, with 18 bases separating them. CDR1 and CDR2 from the germline V gene are MGHRA and YSYEKL. CDR3 sequence: CASSQRKTQRSNEQFF. CDR3 coding DNA: TGCGCCAGCAGCCAGCGGAAGACTCAGAGATCCAATGAGCAGTTCTTC.

J is TRBJ2-1 and V is TRBV29-1; 9 nucleotides align to TRBD2. The CDR3 runs to 13 residues. Germline V gene sequence: CDR1 SQVTM, CDR2 ANQGSEA. V lost 7 bases, J lost 2 bases, and 3 bases stayed unmatched. The CDR3 region is CSGSSGAYNEQFF. CDR3 DNA: TGCAGCGGGTCTAGCGGGGCCTACAATGAGCAGTTCTTC.

The gene calls are TRBV9 and TRBJ1-4; 7 nucleotides align to TRBD1. CDR3 length: 14 residues. Germline V gene sequence: CDR1 SGDLS, CDR2 YYNGEE. V was clipped by 0 bases and J by 7 bases; unmatched bases: 3. CDR3 sequence: CASSVEGGSEKLFF. CDR3 nucleotide sequence: TGTGCCAGCAGCGTAGAAGGGGGCAGTGAAAAACTGTTTTTT.

The chain uses TRBV4-1 and TRBJ2-2, with 8 bases matching TRBD1. V was pared by 0 bases and J by 6 bases, with 15 bases of the junction left unmatched. The CDR3 extends over 19 amino acids. From germline, CDR1 is MGHRA and CDR2 YSYEKL. DNA of the CDR3: TGCGCCAGCAGCCAAGATCACATCGCGGACAGGGTGTCCTCCGGGGAGCTGTTTTTT. Protein product: CASSQDHIADRVSSGELFF.

The chain employs TRBV28 and TRBJ1-2; TRBD1 might be the D (6 bases). V lost 5 bases to trimming and J lost 8 bases, with 15 bases between them. The CDR3 is 13 amino acids. Germline V lookup: CDR1 MDHEN, CDR2 SYDVKM. In DNA, the CDR3 is TGTGCCAGCAGTCCCGAGGGGGGGCGAGGCTACACCTTC. Residues: CASSPEGGRGYTF.